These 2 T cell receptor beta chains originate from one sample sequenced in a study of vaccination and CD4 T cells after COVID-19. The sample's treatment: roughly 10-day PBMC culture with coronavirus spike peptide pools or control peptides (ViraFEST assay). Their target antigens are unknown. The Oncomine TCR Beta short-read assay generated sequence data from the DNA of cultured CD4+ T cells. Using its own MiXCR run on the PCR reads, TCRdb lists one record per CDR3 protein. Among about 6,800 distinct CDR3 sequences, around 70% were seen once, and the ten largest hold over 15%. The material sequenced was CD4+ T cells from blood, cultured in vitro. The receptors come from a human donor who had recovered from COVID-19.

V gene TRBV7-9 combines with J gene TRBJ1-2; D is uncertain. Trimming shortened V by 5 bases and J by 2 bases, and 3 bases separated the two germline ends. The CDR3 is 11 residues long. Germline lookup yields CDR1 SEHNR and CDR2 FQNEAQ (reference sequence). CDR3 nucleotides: TGTGCCAGCAGCCACAACTATGGCTACACCTTC. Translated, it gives CASSHNYGYTF.

The CDR3 bases are TGTGCCAGCAGCCCGCGACGGAGCACAGATACGCAGTATTTT. It codes for CASSPRRSTDTQYF. The chain recombines TRBV7-2 with TRBJ2-3; D call uncertain. The CDR3 length is 14 residues. Trimming left V 5 bases short and J 0 bases short, with 9 bases between. Germline-derived CDR1 and CDR2 are SGHTA and FQGNSA.